The subject of this entry is one TCR beta chain. The antigen is undetermined. The CDR3 contains 13 residues. Germline loops: CDR1 MNHEY, CDR2 SVGAGI. Losses at the gene ends were 7 bases for V and 5 bases for J; bases not matched to a gene: 8. At study entry, adolescents had tuberculin skin tests and IGRA screening. Each donor contributed around 100,000 T cells on average, unsorted. The assay was immunoSEQ multiplex PCR, and TCRdb's table has in-frame clones only and misses some. This table holds tens of thousands of clones, approximately 90% found once. These data originate in a study of T cells in tuberculosis. General observations from the study: Smaller distances to GMM-specific TCRs suggested their expansion in active tuberculosis.

This receptor was identified in a donor aged 10 to 29 with latent tuberculosis or without tuberculosis infection. Some clones in this sample may be carry-over from other donors' samples. This chain joins TRBV6-5 and TRBJ2-7, with 7 bases that match TRBD2. The sequenced sample consisted of PBMCs. The CDR3 loop reads CASKGLVFDEQYF. In DNA, the CDR3 is TGTGCCAGCAAAGGACTAGTTTTTGACGAGCAGTACTTC.